Below are 27 T cell receptor beta chains sequenced from a single sample in a study of CD8+ T cells in alopecia areata. In each case, RNA was isolated and then reverse transcribed into cDNA as the sequencing template. Data came from immunoSEQ multiplex PCR; TCRdb stores just in-frame clones and leaves some out. The data contain 95,000 to 120,000 clones, 59% of them seen just once; the ten biggest clones take up 20% to 25%. What was sequenced was CD8+ T cells sorted from blood. The receptor set was obtained from a human donor in good health.

The chain is built from TRBV5-6 and TRBJ2-7; D not certain. The germline V gene encodes CDR1 SGHDT and CDR2 YYEEEE. V dropped 4 bases and J dropped 0 bases, with 5 bases sitting between them. This CDR3 contains 12 residues. This chain's CDR3 is CASSGDSYEQYF. The CDR3 DNA follows: TGTGCCAGCAGCGGGGACTCCTACGAGCAGTACTTC.

This clone was detected a few times. For the CDR3, the DNA is TGTGCCTGGAAGGTACAGGGGGATTTCTATGGCTACACCTTC. Translated: CAWKVQGDFYGYTF. The chain uses TRBV30 and TRBJ1-2, with 8 bases identical to TRBD1. This CDR3 comprises 14 residues. V dropped 4 bases and J dropped 4; count of bases not matched to a gene: 8. Germline values: CDR1 GTSNPN, CDR2 SVGIG (reference sequence).

The chain recombines TRBV5-6 with TRBJ1-6; no clear D gene. This CDR3 comprises 15 residues. V shed 1 base and J shed 7 bases, with 12 bases lying between them. CDR1 and CDR2 from the germline V gene are SGHDT and YYEEEE. The CDR3 loop reads CASSLMRGWNSPLHF. As DNA, the CDR3 is TGTGCCAGCAGCTTGATGCGGGGATGGAATTCACCCCTCCACTTT. Full variable domain (missing parts from reference TRBV5-6 and TRBJ1-6): DAGVTQSPTHLIKTRGQQVTLRCSPKSGHDTVSWYQQALGQGPQFIFQYYEEEERQRGNFPDRFSGHQFPNYSSELNVNALLLGDSALYLCASSLMRGWNSPLHFGNGTRLTVT.

As for this clone: The junction and the germline gene differ at one end; a read error may be behind it. The chain links TRBV28 to TRBJ1-5; D not certain. CDR3 size: 11 residues. CDR1 MDHEN and CDR2 SYDVKM come from the germline V gene. The CDR3 reads CASTLSGKEHF. The DNA for the CDR3 is TGTGCCAGCACTTTAAGCGGCAAGGAGCATTTT. The full variable domain, with the rest looked up from reference TRBV28 and TRBJ1-5, is DVKVTQSSRYLVKRTGEKVFLECVQDMDHENMFWYRQDPGLGLRLIYFSYDVKMKEKGDIPEGYSVSREKKERFSLILESASTNQTSMYLCASTLSGKEHFGDGTRLSIL.

This clone turned up a few times. The chain uses TRBV10-3 and TRBJ1-6; D is ambiguous. The germline CDR1 and CDR2 sequences are ENHRY and SYGVKD. This CDR3 is built from 14 residues. Trimming took off 0 bases at V and 9 bases at J, with 9 bases between the two ends. Here the CDR3 DNA reads TGTGCCATCAGTGAGTCGGGATTGGGTTCACCCCTCCACTTT. It yields the protein CAISESGLGSPLHF.

The chain is built from TRBV6-4 and TRBJ2-1; 11 nucleotides match TRBD1. After removal of 4 bases from V and 7 bases from J, the junction contained 9 bases not matched to a gene. The CDR3 spans 16 residues. Germline CDR1 and CDR2: MRHNA and SNTAGT. The CDR3 DNA reads TGTGCCAGCAGTGCGGACCCCGGGACAGGGGGGAATGAGCAGTTCTTC. Protein product: CASSADPGTGGNEQFF.

Only a few counts were recorded for this clone. The J gene is TRBJ2-1, the V gene TRBV28; 7 nucleotides line up with TRBD2. This CDR3 comprises 16 residues. The ends lost 4 bases at V and 2 bases at J; junction bases unmatched: 8. The V gene's germline CDR1 is MDHEN and CDR2 SYDVKM. The CDR3 coding sequence is TGTGCCAGCAGTTCCCCTAGCGGCAGAGCCTACAATGAGCAGTTCTTC. This encodes CASSSPSGRAYNEQFF.

The chain recombines TRBV9 with TRBJ2-1, with TRBD1 matching over 9 bases. Trimming at V came to 5 bases and at J to 6 bases, leaving 3 bases not matched to a gene. Germline lookup yields CDR1 SGDLS and CDR2 YYNGEE. The CDR3 sequence is 13 residues long. The CDR3 sequence is CASRGQGGNEQFF. CDR3 nucleotide sequence: TGTGCCAGCAGGGGACAGGGCGGCAATGAGCAGTTCTTC. Full variable domain (outside the CDR3, taken from reference TRBV9 and TRBJ2-1): DSGVTQTPKHLITATGQRVTLRCSPRSGDLSVYWYQQSLDQGLQFLIQYYNGEERAKGNILERFSAQQFPDLHSELNLSSLELGDSALYFCASRGQGGNEQFFGPGTRLTVL.

V gene TRBV29-1 combines with J gene TRBJ2-5; D might be TRBD1 or TRBD2, each matching 5 bases. CDR3 length: 13 amino acids. Looked up from germline, CDR1 is SQVTM and CDR2 is ANQGSEA. V lost 5 bases and J lost 2, with 12 bases in between. The CDR3 protein is CSVLGGKQETQYF. DNA for the CDR3: TGCAGCGTTCTTGGGGGTAAACAAGAGACCCAGTACTTC. Full variable domain (remainder filled in from reference TRBV29-1 and TRBJ2-5): SAVISQKPSRDICQRGTSLTIQCQVDSQVTMMFWYRQQPGQSLTLIATANQGSEATYESGFVIDKFPISRPNLTFSTLTVSNMSPEDSSIYLCSVLGGKQETQYFGPGTRLLVL.

The rearrangement links TRBV25-1 to TRBJ2-7, with a weak D call TRBD2 (6 bases). The germline CDR1 and CDR2 sequences are MGHDK and SYGVNS. Deletions cut 4 bases from V and 0 bases from J, with 10 bases between. This CDR3 comprises 14 residues. The CDR3 here is CASSGSGGSYEQYF. CDR3 nucleotides: TGTGCCAGCAGTGGCTCCGGGGGCTCCTACGAGCAGTACTTC.

The rearrangement uses TRBV2 and TRBJ2-1, with 7 bases lining up with TRBD2. The CDR3 length is 13 residues. V was pared by 10 bases and J by 5 bases, with 8 bases of the junction left unmatched. CDR1 is SNHLY and CDR2 is FYNNEI in the germline V gene. The CDR3 sequence is CANQAGTNNEQFF. For the CDR3, the DNA is TGTGCCAACCAAGCGGGGACCAACAATGAGCAGTTCTTC.

This clone has a count of ten or more. The rearrangement joins TRBV13 to TRBJ2-7; no clear D gene. The germline V gene has CDR1 PRHDT and CDR2 FYEKMQ (reference sequence). The V end lost 0 bases, the J end lost 5 bases, and 2 bases lay between the germline ends. The CDR3 is 11 amino acids. This CDR3 reads CASSLGNEQYF. The CDR3 bases are TGTGCCAGCAGCTTAGGGAACGAGCAGTACTTC. Full variable domain (missing parts from reference TRBV13 and TRBJ2-7): AAGVIQSPRHLIKEKRETATLKCYPIPRHDTVYWYQQGPGQDPQFLISFYEKMQSDKGSIPDRFSAQQFSDYHSELNMSSLELGDSALYFCASSLGNEQYFGPGTRLTVT.

DNA for the CDR3: TGCGCCAGCAGCCTAGACAGGGGGCCGGTCTACGAGCAGTACTTC. It yields the protein CASSLDRGPVYEQYF. The genes are TRBV5-1 and TRBJ2-7, with 10 nucleotides matching TRBD1. Germline V gene sequence: CDR1 SGHRS, CDR2 YFSETQ. Trimming removed 4 bases from V and 3 bases from J; junction bases left unmatched: 7. The CDR3 loop spans 15 amino acids.

This clone came up a few times. This chain connects TRBV30 to TRBJ2-1; the D is unclear. Trimming cost V 6 bases and J 5 bases, with 5 bases left between them. This CDR3 comprises 10 residues. Germline values: CDR1 GTSNPN, CDR2 SVGIG (reference sequence). The DNA for the CDR3 is TGTGCCTGCGGCGACAATGAGCAGTTCTTC. It translates to CACGDNEQFF.

The gene calls are TRBV6-1 and TRBJ2-4; D gene unclear. CDR1 is MNHNS, CDR2 SASEGT, per germline. The CDR3 runs 15 residues. Trimming shortened V by 5 bases and J by 8 bases, and 19 bases separated the two germline ends. In DNA form, the CDR3 reads TGTGCCAGCAGTACCCGACAAGACGGCTCGCACATTCAGTACTTC. Its protein product is CASSTRQDGSHIQYF.

The chain links TRBV5-6 to TRBJ2-1, with 12 bases that match TRBD2. Germline V lookup: CDR1 SGHDT, CDR2 YYEEEE. The CDR3 runs to 17 residues. After removal of 1 base from V and 3 bases from J, the junction contained 5 bases not matched to a gene. DNA for the CDR3: TGTGCCAGCAGCTTGCCGACTAGCGGGGGCCACTACAATGAGCAGTTCTTC. This sequence encodes CASSLPTSGGHYNEQFF. Filled out from reference TRBV5-6 and TRBJ2-1, the complete variable domain reads DAGVTQSPTHLIKTRGQQVTLRCSPKSGHDTVSWYQQALGQGPQFIFQYYEEEERQRGNFPDRFSGHQFPNYSSELNVNALLLGDSALYLCASSLPTSGGHYNEQFFGPGTRLTVL.

The rearrangement joins TRBV7-2 to TRBJ2-3, with TRBD1 matching over 7 bases. Germline V gives CDR1 SGHTA, CDR2 FQGNSA. Losses at the gene ends were 5 bases for V and 8 bases for J; bases not matched to a gene: 7. This CDR3 contains 13 residues. CDR3 bases: TGTGCCAGCAGCGCGGTAGGGGGCGGTACGCAGTATTTT. It codes for CASSAVGGGTQYF. The full variable domain, rest sourced from reference TRBV7-2 and TRBJ2-3, is GAGVSQSPSNKVTEKGKDVELRCDPISGHTALYWYRQSLGQGLEFLIYFQGNSAPDKSGLPSDRFSAERTGGSVSTLTIQRTQQEDSAVYLCASSAVGGGTQYFGPGTRLTVL.

J is TRBJ2-1 and V is TRBV2; D remains unclear. The CDR3 is made up of 13 amino acids. The germline gives CDR1 SNHLY, CDR2 FYNNEI. Trimming pared 5 bases from V and 3 bases from J, leaving 8 bases between. The CDR3 sequence is CASSPPSYNEQFF. Written as DNA, the CDR3 is TGTGCCAGCAGTCCTCCAAGCTACAATGAGCAGTTCTTC. Complete variable domain (other parts from reference TRBV2 and TRBJ2-1): EPEVTQTPSHQVTQMGQEVILRCVPISNHLYFYWYRQILGQKVEFLVSFYNNEISEKSEIFDDQFSVERPDGSNFTLKIRSTKLEDSAMYFCASSPPSYNEQFFGPGTRLTVL.

This clone has a handful of counts. The chain employs TRBV11-2 and TRBJ2-7; D ambiguous. This CDR3 has 11 residues. Germline values: CDR1 SGHAT, CDR2 FQNNGV. V dropped 5 bases and J dropped 1 base, with 3 bases sitting between them. The CDR3: CASSGSYEQYF. CDR3 coding DNA: TGTGCCAGCAGCGGGTCCTACGAGCAGTACTTC.

This clone was detected a few times. The J gene is TRBJ2-1, the V gene TRBV13, with 10 bases matching TRBD2. Trimming at V came to 5 bases and at J to 3 bases, leaving 10 bases not matched to a gene. The CDR3 has 17 residues. Germline CDR1 is PRHDT and CDR2 is FYEKMQ (reference sequence). CDR3 coding DNA: TGTGCCAGCAGCCCCGAGGGGCTAGCGGGGGACTACAATGAGCAGTTCTTC. Protein product: CASSPEGLAGDYNEQFF.

This clone occurred a few times. This chain joins TRBV13 and TRBJ2-2; D remains unclear. CDR3 length equals 15 residues. CDR1 is PRHDT, CDR2 FYEKMQ, per germline (reference sequence). Trimming left V 5 bases short and J 3 bases short, with 13 bases between. The CDR3, as DNA: TGTGCCAGCAGCCCACAAGCATCCGACACCGGGGAGCTGTTTTTT. Its protein is CASSPQASDTGELFF. Full variable domain (remainder filled in from reference TRBV13 and TRBJ2-2): AAGVIQSPRHLIKEKRETATLKCYPIPRHDTVYWYQQGPGQDPQFLISFYEKMQSDKGSIPDRFSAQQFSDYHSELNMSSLELGDSALYFCASSPQASDTGELFFGEGSRLTVL.

The V gene is TRBV13, the J gene TRBJ2-7; D gene unclear. Trimming took 0 bases from V and 2 from J, leaving 8 bases between them. CDR3 length: 14 residues. CDR1 PRHDT and CDR2 FYEKMQ come from the germline V gene (reference sequence). CDR3 in amino acids: CASSLGGRTYEQYF. The CDR3 DNA follows: TGTGCCAGCAGCTTAGGGGGAAGAACCTACGAGCAGTACTTC.

The gene calls are TRBV6-1 and TRBJ2-5, with D possibly being TRBD2 (6 bases). The CDR3 covers 14 residues. V lost 8 bases and J lost 5, with 18 bases in between. The germline V gene has CDR1 MNHNS and CDR2 SASEGT. This chain's CDR3 is CASGTGRGYETQYF. The DNA of the CDR3 is TGTGCCAGCGGAACGGGGCGGGGCTATGAGACCCAGTACTTC.

There are a few counts of this clone. The chain links TRBV7-9 to TRBJ2-7; D ambiguous. V lost 2 bases, J lost 2 bases, and 13 bases lay in between. Germline V lookup: CDR1 SEHNR, CDR2 FQNEAQ (reference sequence). This CDR3 region has 15 residues. Written as DNA, the CDR3 is TGTGCCAGCAGCTTATCGGACCCAGTCCCCTACGAGCAGTACTTC. Translated: CASSLSDPVPYEQYF.

This chain connects TRBV27 to TRBJ1-1; D is perhaps TRBD1 (5 bases). This CDR3 has 14 amino acids. Germline CDR1 is MNHEY and CDR2 is SMNVEV (reference sequence). Trimming left V 5 bases short and J 1 base short, with 11 bases between. CDR3 nucleotide sequence: TGTGCCAGCAGTGGGACCGGGGGGAACACTGAAGCTTTCTTT. It is translated as CASSGTGGNTEAFF.

This chain joins TRBV30 and TRBJ2-7; D uncertain. V dropped 0 bases and J dropped 4 bases, with 7 bases sitting between them. Germline values: CDR1 GTSNPN, CDR2 SVGIG (reference sequence). The CDR3 consists of 12 residues. The CDR3 DNA sequence: TGTGCCTGGAGTGTACGACTTTACGAGCAGTACTTC. This translates into CAWSVRLYEQYF.

J is TRBJ2-1 and V is TRBV4-3; D is uncertain. Germline CDR1 reads LGHNA; CDR2 reads YSLEER. Trimming took 1 base from V and 6 from J, leaving 7 bases between them. The CDR3 runs to 13 residues. CDR3 amino acids: CASSQGMPNEQFF. The CDR3 nucleotides read TGCGCCAGCAGCCAAGGGATGCCCAATGAGCAGTTCTTC.